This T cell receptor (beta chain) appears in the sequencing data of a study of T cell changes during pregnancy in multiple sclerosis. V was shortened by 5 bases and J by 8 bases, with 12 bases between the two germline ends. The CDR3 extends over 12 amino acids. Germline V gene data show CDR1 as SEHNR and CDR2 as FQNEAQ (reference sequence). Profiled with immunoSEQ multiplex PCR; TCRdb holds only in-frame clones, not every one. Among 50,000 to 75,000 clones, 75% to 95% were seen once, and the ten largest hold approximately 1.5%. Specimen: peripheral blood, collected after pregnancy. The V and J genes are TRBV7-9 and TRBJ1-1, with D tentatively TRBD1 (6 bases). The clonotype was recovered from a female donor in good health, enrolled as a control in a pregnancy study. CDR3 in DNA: TGTGCCAGCAGCCCCCCCGGGACAGAAGCTTTCTTT. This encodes CASSPPGTEAFF.